One sample yielded the 18 T cell receptor beta chains listed below, sequenced in a study of T cells after posttransplantation cyclophosphamide listed by TCRdb under 2016. The library was obtained by the immunoSEQ multiplex PCR assay. TCRdb obtained this table from immuneACCESS and retained in-frame rearrangements with V and J assigned. These tables miss some clones; where compared with another copy, unresolved V genes account for less than half of the shortfall, and the remainder is unexplained. In this sample, 45,000 to 55,000 clones appear, none counted once only. Clones ranked in the top ten supply roughly 2.2% of the sample. Sequencing was carried out using PBMCs. The receptors were sampled from a man aged 35 to 55 in good health, CMV-negative, and a related stem cell transplant donor.

This clone was detected ten times or more. The chain is built from TRBV28 and TRBJ2-3; D not certain. The V end lost 1 base, the J end lost 2 bases, and 13 bases lay between the germline ends. Germline V gene sequence: CDR1 MDHEN, CDR2 SYDVKM. CDR3 length: 16 residues. The CDR3 sequence is CASSLLSRLATDTQYF. The CDR3 DNA is TGTGCCAGCAGTTTATTGTCCAGGCTCGCCACAGATACGCAGTATTTT.

This clone was seen many times. V is TRBV21-1 and J is TRBJ1-4. TRBV21-1 is tagged as a pseudogene. This CDR3 contains 12 residues. The CDR3 region has the DNA TGTGCCAGCACCTCGTGTTGTGAAAAACTGTTTTTT. Its protein is CASTSCCEKLFF.

In its sample, this clone was seen many times. The rearrangement links TRBV4-3 to TRBJ2-3; the match to TRBD1 covers 11 bases. V gave up 4 bases and J gave up 5 bases; unmatched junction bases: 8. From germline, CDR1 is LGHNA and CDR2 YSLEER. CDR3 length: 16 amino acids. The CDR3: CASSRHRDRGLDTQYF. In DNA, the CDR3 is TGCGCCAGCAGCCGACACCGGGACAGGGGGTTAGATACGCAGTATTTT.

This clone has a count of ten or more. The CDR3 sequence is CASIRSLNTEAFF. CDR3 nucleotide sequence: TGTGCCAGCATAAGGAGTCTGAACACTGAAGCTTTCTTT. The rearrangement uses TRBV6-1 and TRBJ1-1; no definite D call. V was cut by 7 bases and J by 0 bases, with 9 bases left in between. This CDR3 region has 13 residues. Germline V gives CDR1 MNHNS, CDR2 SASEGT.

This clone was counted many times. The chain links TRBV9 to TRBJ2-1; TRBD2 agrees at 16 bases. CDR1 is SGDLS and CDR2 is YYNGEE in the germline V gene. The CDR3 has 20 amino acids. V shed 4 bases and J 0 bases; nucleotides not matched to a gene: 10. The CDR3 loop is CASSTPGTSGGESSYNEQFF. In DNA form, the CDR3 reads TGTGCCAGCAGCACTCCCGGGACTAGCGGGGGGGAAAGCTCCTACAATGAGCAGTTCTTC.

This clone has ten or more counts. The rearrangement uses TRBV11-2 and TRBJ2-1, with TRBD2 matching over 14 bases. CDR3 length: 17 residues. Per germline, CDR1 SGHAT and CDR2 FQNNGV. Unmatched junction bases numbered 6, after V lost 3 bases and J lost 5 bases. The CDR3 DNA sequence: TGTGCCAGCAGCTTGGCCCGGGGACTAGCGGGAGACAATGAGCAGTTCTTC. Translated, it gives CASSLARGLAGDNEQFF.

This clone was picked up many times. This chain uses TRBV28 with TRBJ1-2; D may be TRBD1 (6 bases). Trimming pared 8 bases from V and 9 bases from J, leaving 10 bases between. The CDR3 is made up of 10 amino acids. The germline gives CDR1 MDHEN, CDR2 SYDVKM. The chain's CDR3 is CASRQVSYTF. CDR3 coding DNA: TGTGCCAGCCGACAGGTCAGCTACACCTTC.

This clone was recorded at least ten times. The V call is TRBV15, the J call TRBJ2-5, with a weak D call TRBD2 (6 bases). CDR1 LNHNV and CDR2 YYDKDF come from the germline V gene (reference sequence). Between the trimmed V and J ends, which lost 0 bases and 0 bases, there was a span of 17 bases. This CDR3 comprises 18 residues. CDR3 in DNA: TGTGCCACCAGCAGAGACTTGCCTAGCGTAAAGTACCAAGAGACCCAGTACTTC. Its translation is CATSRDLPSVKYQETQYF.

This clone was seen ten or more times. The V gene is TRBV6-6, the J gene TRBJ1-2; 7 bases are a match to TRBD1. Germline CDR1 reads MNHNY; CDR2 reads SVGAGI (reference sequence). The CDR3 runs 15 residues. V gave up 0 bases and J gave up 4 bases; unmatched junction bases: 5. The DNA of the CDR3 is TGTGCCAGCAGTTACTCGTTGGGACAGTCCTATGGCTACACCTTC. Protein: CASSYSLGQSYGYTF.

At least ten counts were recorded for this clone. The chain has TRBV28 and TRBJ1-2, with TRBD1 matching 7 bases. Trimming cost V 3 bases and J 0 bases; bases outside gene matches: 7. CDR1 and CDR2 (germline): MDHEN, SYDVKM. The CDR3 runs 16 residues. CDR3: CASSLFGTDANYGYTF. CDR3 DNA sequence: TGTGCCAGCAGTTTGTTCGGGACAGACGCTAACTATGGCTACACCTTC.

This clone was recorded many times. The chain has TRBV28 and TRBJ2-5; 12 bases agree with TRBD2. The CDR3 spans 16 residues. The J segment lost 3 bases and the V segment lost 1 base, leaving 3 bases of the junction unmatched. The germline V gene encodes CDR1 MDHEN and CDR2 SYDVKM. CDR3 bases: TGTGCCAGCAGTTTATTGACTAGCGGGAGAGAAGAGACCCAGTACTTC. It codes for CASSLLTSGREETQYF.

This clone was picked up many times. The rearrangement joins TRBV19 to TRBJ2-2; 7 positions agree with TRBD2. J gave up 3 bases and V 4 bases, and 2 bases lay outside the gene matches. CDR3 length: 14 amino acids. The V gene's germline CDR1 is LNHDA and CDR2 SQIVND (reference sequence). The CDR3 loop is CASSTLAYTGELFF. The CDR3 DNA reads as TGTGCCAGTAGTACACTAGCGTACACCGGGGAGCTGTTTTTT.

The chain employs TRBV28 and TRBJ1-6; D possibly corresponds to TRBD1 (5 bases). The V gene lost 2 bases and the J gene lost 4 bases, with 15 bases spanning the gap. This CDR3 region has 17 residues. CDR1 and CDR2 from the germline V gene are MDHEN and SYDVKM. CDR3 sequence: CASSLQAGVAYNSPLHF. CDR3 in DNA: TGTGCCAGCAGTTTACAGGCGGGGGTGGCATATAATTCACCCCTCCACTTT. The full variable domain, rest sourced from reference TRBV28 and TRBJ1-6, is DVKVTQSSRYLVKRTGEKVFLECVQDMDHENMFWYRQDPGLGLRLIYFSYDVKMKEKGDIPEGYSVSREKKERFSLILESASTNQTSMYLCASSLQAGVAYNSPLHFGNGTRLTVT.

This clone was counted at least ten times. V is TRBV5-4 and J is TRBJ2-3, with a weak D call TRBD1 (5 bases). Germline V gene lookup returns CDR1 SGHNT and CDR2 YYREEE (reference sequence). CDR3 length: 15 amino acids. V dropped 4 bases and J dropped 0 bases, with 12 bases sitting between them. The chain's CDR3 is CASSPDTSSTDTQYF. The CDR3 DNA reads as TGTGCCAGCAGCCCGGACACCTCTAGCACAGATACGCAGTATTTT.

This clone has at least ten counts. The rearrangement links TRBV6-6 to TRBJ1-1; no definite D call. The CDR3 is 12 residues long. Germline loops: CDR1 MNHNY, CDR2 SVGAGI (reference sequence). V was shortened by 7 bases and J by 4 bases, with 10 bases between the two germline ends. The CDR3 region is CASTIDLTEAFF. The CDR3, as DNA: TGTGCCAGCACAATAGATCTCACTGAAGCTTTCTTT.

This clone was observed many times. V and J are TRBV5-1 and TRBJ2-1, with 9 nucleotides matching TRBD1. The V segment lost 4 bases and the J segment 7 bases; nucleotides outside the gene matches: 12. The CDR3 is made up of 16 amino acids. Germline V gives CDR1 SGHRS, CDR2 YFSETQ. The CDR3 protein is CASSPTPGTGTNEQFF. The CDR3 DNA reads TGCGCCAGCAGCCCCACCCCCGGGACAGGGACAAATGAGCAGTTCTTC. The full variable domain, its missing parts supplied by reference TRBV5-1 and TRBJ2-1, is KAGVTQTPRYLIKTRGQQVTLSCSPISGHRSVSWYQQTPGQGLQFLFEYFSETQRNKGNFPGRFSGRQFSNSRSEMNVSTLELGDSALYLCASSPTPGTGTNEQFFGPGTRLTVL.

This clone was recorded at least ten times. The rearrangement uses TRBV7-8 and TRBJ2-4, with a possible D match to TRBD2 (5 bases). The germline V gene encodes CDR1 SGHVS and CDR2 FQNEAQ. CDR3 size: 12 residues. The V gene lost 5 bases and the J gene lost 10 bases, with 12 bases spanning the gap. The CDR3 reads CASSPGGGIQYF. CDR3 DNA: TGTGCCAGCAGCCCCGGTGGCGGGATTCAGTACTTC.

This clone was seen ten or more times. This rearrangement joins TRBV18 to TRBJ2-1, with TRBD2 matching over 11 bases. This CDR3 region has 18 residues. Germline V gene lookup returns CDR1 KGHSH and CDR2 LQKENI. Trimming at V came to 4 bases and at J to 5 bases, leaving 13 bases not matched to a gene. CDR3 coding DNA: TGTGCCAGCTCACTAAGTCCCTATAGCGGGAGGGCCGACAATGAGCAGTTCTTC. Its translation is CASSLSPYSGRADNEQFF.